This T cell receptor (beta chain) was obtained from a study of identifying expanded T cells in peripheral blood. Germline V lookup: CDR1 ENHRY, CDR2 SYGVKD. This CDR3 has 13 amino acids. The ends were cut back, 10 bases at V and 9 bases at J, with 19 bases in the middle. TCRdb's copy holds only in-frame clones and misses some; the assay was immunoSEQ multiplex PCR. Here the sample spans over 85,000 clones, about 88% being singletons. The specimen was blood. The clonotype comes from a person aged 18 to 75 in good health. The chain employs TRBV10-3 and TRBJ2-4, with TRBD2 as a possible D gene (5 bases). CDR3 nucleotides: TGTGCCACCATCGGGGAGTTAAGCGGCATTCAGTACTTC. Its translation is CATIGELSGIQYF.